This TCR beta chain was identified in a study of blood T cell repertoires in COVID-19. The repertoire was sequenced with immunoSEQ multiplex PCR; TCRdb's copy has only in-frame clones and lacks some. The sample lists 200,000 to 250,000 clones, more than 75% occurring once. CDR3 length equals 14 residues. Trimming removed 1 base from V and 3 bases from J, with 6 bases in between. CDR1 is SEHNR and CDR2 is FQNEAQ in the germline V gene (reference sequence). This chain links TRBV7-9 with TRBJ1-4; D gene unclear. What was sequenced was peripheral blood. This sequence was found in a woman older than 75 with COVID-19, enrolled during active disease. Here the CDR3 DNA reads TGTGCCAGCAGCTTAGACTTGGCTAATGAAAAACTGTTTTTT. It yields the protein CASSLDLANEKLFF.